This T cell receptor beta chain appears in the sequencing data of a study of T cells in Graves' hyperthyroidism and ophthalmopathy. For the study at large: The initial diagnosis was the point when peripheral blood was collected, ahead of any treatment. Study outcomes and limitations: Onset of ophthalmopathy came a median 6.5 months after the model predicted it. Most clonotypes expanded in thyroid above 0.001 were likewise present in blood.

Germline V CDR1 and CDR2: SGHRS, YFSETQ. The V gene lost 4 bases and the J gene lost 5 bases, with 18 bases spanning the gap. This CDR3 comprises 15 residues. Across 18 months, stable Graves' hyperthyroidism was marked by no progression to ophthalmopathy. This clonotype has ten or more counts. Antigen unknown. TCR beta CDR3 region amplification was performed from RNA transcripts. The HTBI set primed first-round TCR CDR3 RT-PCR. MiXCR, applied by TCRdb to the multiplex PCR reads, yields one record per CDR3 protein. The profile covers more than 500,000 distinct CDR3 sequences, with around 15% appearing a single time and about 15% taken by the ten largest.

The TCR sequence derives from a woman in her thirties or forties with Graves' hyperthyroidism. Sequences were obtained from blood. J is TRBJ2-5 and V is TRBV5-1; possible D gene TRBD2, 7 bases. The CDR3 DNA follows: TGCGCCAGCAGCCCCATGGGGGGGGCTGGGGAGACCCAGTACTTC. Protein product: CASSPMGGAGETQYF.